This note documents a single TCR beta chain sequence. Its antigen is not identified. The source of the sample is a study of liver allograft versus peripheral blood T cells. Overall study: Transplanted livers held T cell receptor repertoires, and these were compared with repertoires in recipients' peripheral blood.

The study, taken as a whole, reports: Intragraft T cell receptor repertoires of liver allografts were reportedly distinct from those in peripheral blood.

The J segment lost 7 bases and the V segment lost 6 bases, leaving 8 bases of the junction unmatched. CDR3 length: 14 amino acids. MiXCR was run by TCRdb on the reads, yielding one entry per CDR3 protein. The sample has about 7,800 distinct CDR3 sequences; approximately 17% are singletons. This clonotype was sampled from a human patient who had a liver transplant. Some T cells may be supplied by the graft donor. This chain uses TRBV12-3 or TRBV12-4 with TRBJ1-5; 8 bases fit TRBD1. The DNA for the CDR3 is TGTGCCAGCAGCCGCCGACAGGGGATGCAGCCCCAGCATTTT. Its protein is CASSRRQGMQPQHF.